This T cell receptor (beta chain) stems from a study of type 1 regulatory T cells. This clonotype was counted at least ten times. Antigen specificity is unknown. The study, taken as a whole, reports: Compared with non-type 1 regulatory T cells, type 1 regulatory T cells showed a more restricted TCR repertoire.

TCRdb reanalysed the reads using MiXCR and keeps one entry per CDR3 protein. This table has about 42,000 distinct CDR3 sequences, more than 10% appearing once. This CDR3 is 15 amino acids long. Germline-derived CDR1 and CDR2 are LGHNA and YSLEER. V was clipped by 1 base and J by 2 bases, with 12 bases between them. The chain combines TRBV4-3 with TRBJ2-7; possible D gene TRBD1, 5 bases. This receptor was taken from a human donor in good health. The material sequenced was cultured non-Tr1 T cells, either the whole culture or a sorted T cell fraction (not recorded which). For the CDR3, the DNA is TGCGCCAGCAGCCAAGGGACAAAAGGGCCCTACGAGCAGTACTTC. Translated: CASSQGTKGPYEQYF.